This T cell receptor (beta chain) derives from a study of T-cell reconstitution after alpha-beta-depleted transplantation in children. Study-wide findings and caveats: Day-60 TCRbeta diversity that was high in some patients was derived from surviving recipient T cells and thymic progenitors. Expanded graft clones, several hundred of them, were reportedly the source of alpha-beta T cells about two months after transplant. Once a year had passed after transplant, T-cell counts and diversity came mostly from newly produced T cells.

This clonotype was observed a handful of times. Antigen unknown. Construction of the TCRbeta library involved unique molecular identifiers. One entry per CDR3 protein, called by TCRdb with MiXCR from the PCR reads. The sample comprises more than 500,000 distinct CDR3 sequences, about an eighth of which are singletons, and 14% rests with the top ten. The receptor was derived from a female patient aged 2 to 10 who had a stem cell transplant for aplastic anemia, so the T cells may come from the graft donor. This sample comprised PBMCs, mostly from graft donor cells, obtained 180 days after TCRalphabeta/CD19-depleted stem cell transplant.

The CDR3 loop reads CSAREGFSNQPQHF. CDR3 in DNA: TGCAGTGCTAGAGAGGGATTTAGCAATCAGCCCCAGCATTTT. The chain couples TRBV20-1 to TRBJ1-5; D not certain. CDR1 DFQATT and CDR2 SNEGSKA come from the germline V gene (reference sequence). Trimming removed 0 bases at V and 0 bases at J, with 6 bases between. This CDR3 comprises 14 residues.